This TCR beta chain was obtained from a study of beta chain features in type 1 diabetes. Study details: Under 140,000,000 sorted cells were examined across all samples.

Expressed TCRB transcripts were sequenced after all isolated RNA was converted to cDNA. The method was immunoSEQ multiplex PCR; TCRdb's version includes in-frame clones alone and lacks a portion of them. Of about 930,000 clones detected, 15% to 20% appear once; the ten largest clones hold about 0.025%. Germline lookup yields CDR1 MNHEY and CDR2 SVGAGI. The CDR3 is 14 amino acids. Of note for this clone: A read error may produce the germline difference seen at one junction end.

This receptor was obtained from a woman under 30 in good health. Material for sequencing was naive CD4+ T cells from blood. The genes are TRBV6-5 and TRBJ2-3; 9 bases match TRBD2. The CDR3 DNA is TGTGCCTGCAGCCGGACTAGCGGCACAGATACGCAGTATTTT. Amino acids: CACSRTSGTDTQYF.